This TCR beta chain was profiled in a study of T-cell reconstitution after alpha-beta-depleted transplantation in children. Unique molecular identifiers were incorporated when the TCRbeta library was constructed. In TCRdb, the PCR reads were re-called with MiXCR into one record per CDR3 protein. The sample holds around 680,000 distinct CDR3 sequences, approximately 15% seen once. The CDR3 sequence is 12 residues long. CDR1 and CDR2 from the germline V gene are DFQATT and SNEGSKA (reference sequence). Deletions cut 3 bases from V and 7 bases from J, with 12 bases between. This clonotype occurred many times.

The sequencing used PBMCs from the stem cell graft donor, collected from the stem cell graft. The gene calls are TRBV20-1 and TRBJ1-2, with D possibly matching TRBD1 (5 bases). The source of this sequence is a human donor who donated a stem cell graft to a child with acute myeloid leukemia. The CDR3 reads CSASPGRRGYTF. The CDR3 bases are TGCAGTGCTAGTCCAGGGCGGCGTGGCTACACCTTC.